The TCR beta chain described here comes from a study of blood T cell repertoires in COVID-19. Study summary: From T cells, B-cell-depleted T cells, or PBMCs came the material, which was cDNA or gDNA.

The protocol was immunoSEQ multiplex PCR, while the TCRdb copy is restricted to in-frame clones and leaves out a portion. This sample carries around 180,000 clones, under 90% of them seen once, and the ten largest clones take about 12%. Cohorts were assigned according to the clinical history that participants reported. The V gene end was trimmed by 9 bases and the J gene end by 3 bases; junction bases not matched to a gene: 4. Germline V lookup: CDR1 SNHLY, CDR2 FYNNEI. The CDR3 is 14 residues long. The V call is TRBV2, the J call TRBJ1-6, with 8 positions matching TRBD1. The receptor was derived from a man aged 50 to 59 who had recovered from COVID-19. Sequences were obtained from PBMCs or T cells enriched from blood (not recorded which). CDR3 in amino acids: CARGQGLYNSPLHF. The CDR3 DNA is TGTGCCAGAGGACAGGGCCTCTATAATTCACCCCTCCACTTT.